Each of the 22 T cell receptor beta chains below was sequenced from the same sample in a study of blood T cell repertoires in COVID-19. Repertoires were generated with immunoSEQ multiplex PCR, while TCRdb's copy carries only in-frame clones and drops some. The table shows just over 650,000 clones, with more than 80% occurring only once. The specimen was peripheral blood. The receptors originated from a woman aged 18-30 years with acute or convalescent COVID-19.

This clone appeared a single time. The chain combines TRBV28 with TRBJ2-1, with D perhaps TRBD1 (6 bases). V dropped 2 bases and J dropped 7 bases, with 15 bases sitting between them. Germline CDR1 is MDHEN and CDR2 is SYDVKM. The CDR3 is 15 residues long. The CDR3 sequence is CASSLVSPGQNEQFF. Written as DNA, the CDR3 is TGTGCCAGCAGTTTAGTTTCCCCGGGACAAAATGAGCAGTTCTTC.

The gene calls are TRBV11-2 and TRBJ2-1, with D perhaps TRBD1 (6 bases). This CDR3 comprises 16 residues. Germline assignment: CDR1 SGHAT and CDR2 FQNNGV. Trimming took off 5 bases at V and 3 bases at J, with 17 bases between the two ends. The CDR3 here is CASSPLTGMLYNEQFF. CDR3 nucleotides: TGTGCCAGCAGCCCGTTAACAGGGATGCTCTACAATGAGCAGTTCTTC.

The rearrangement joins TRBV6-5 to TRBJ2-2; 7 bases fit TRBD1. V shed 6 bases and J 5 bases; nucleotides not matched to a gene: 9. This CDR3 comprises 15 residues. The germline V gene encodes CDR1 MNHEY and CDR2 SVGAGI. CDR3: CASRETGSGTGELFF. The CDR3 DNA is TGTGCCAGCAGAGAGACAGGGTCAGGAACCGGGGAGCTGTTTTTT.

The CDR3 reads CASSGGGTEAFF. CDR3 sequence (DNA): TGTGCCAGCAGCGGCGGGGGGACTGAAGCTTTCTTT. The rearrangement joins TRBV9 to TRBJ1-1; D is possibly TRBD1 (5 bases). V was pared by 3 bases and J by 5 bases, with 8 bases between. The germline V gene has CDR1 SGDLS and CDR2 YYNGEE. This CDR3 comprises 12 residues. The variable domain in full, completed from reference TRBV9 and TRBJ1-1, reads DSGVTQTPKHLITATGQRVTLRCSPRSGDLSVYWYQQSLDQGLQFLIQYYNGEERAKGNILERFSAQQFPDLHSELNLSSLELGDSALYFCASSGGGTEAFFGQGTRLTVV.

This rearrangement joins TRBV9 to TRBJ2-1; 7 bases fit TRBD2. V shed 7 bases, J shed 3 bases, and the junction held 13 bases outside the gene matches. The CDR3 sequence is 16 residues long. CDR1 is SGDLS, CDR2 YYNGEE, per germline. The CDR3 nucleotides are TGTGCCAGCGCCCTCAGATCAGCGGGGCGCTACAATGAGCAGTTCTTC. Translating gives CASALRSAGRYNEQFF.

This chain's CDR3 is CASGREPNTEAFF. Written as DNA, the CDR3 is TGTGCTAGTGGGAGGGAACCGAACACTGAAGCTTTCTTT. The rearrangement joins TRBV12-5 to TRBJ1-1; the D is unclear. The CDR3 totals 13 residues. The germline V gene has CDR1 LGHNT and CDR2 FRNRAP. V dropped 6 bases and J dropped 1 base, with 9 bases sitting between them.

The chain carries TRBV6-1 and TRBJ2-7, with TRBD2 identical over 12 bases. V shed 3 bases and J 5 bases; nucleotides not matched to a gene: 11. The CDR3 runs 17 residues. The germline CDR1 and CDR2 sequences are MNHNS and SASEGT. The CDR3 DNA reads as TGTGCCAGCAGTGACGAATACTTTGGACTAGCGGGGAACGAGCAGTACTTC. This sequence encodes CASSDEYFGLAGNEQYF.

The gene calls are TRBV6-5 and TRBJ1-2, with a tentative D call TRBD1 (6 bases). The V gene's germline CDR1 is MNHEY and CDR2 SVGAGI. The CDR3 sequence is 14 residues long. The V and J ends lost 2 bases and 8 bases respectively, with 15 bases between them. The CDR3 bases are TGTGCCAGCAGTTACGACGGGAGGGGGAGAGGCTACACCTTC. It is translated as CASSYDGRGRGYTF.

This clone was observed once. The CDR3 DNA follows: TGTGCTAGTGCCCTGACAGGCTCCTATGGCTACACCTTC. It translates to CASALTGSYGYTF. The chain is built from TRBV12-5 and TRBJ1-2, with a tentative D call TRBD1 (6 bases). This CDR3 spans 13 amino acids. The germline V gene has CDR1 LGHNT and CDR2 FRNRAP. V was trimmed by 7 bases and J by 4 bases, leaving 13 bases between them.

The CDR3 spells CASSHPKGGGPKNTGELFF. The CDR3, as DNA: TGCGCCAGCAGCCACCCCAAAGGCGGGGGGCCCAAGAACACCGGGGAGCTGTTTTTT. The V and J genes are TRBV4-1 and TRBJ2-2, with 8 bases fitting TRBD2. CDR1 and CDR2 (germline): MGHRA, YSYEKL. J gave up 1 base and V 3 bases, and 13 bases lay outside the gene matches. This CDR3 has 19 amino acids.

This clone occurred a few times. The gene calls are TRBV7-9 and TRBJ2-5; D unresolved. The CDR3 has 13 amino acids. CDR1 is SEHNR, CDR2 FQNEAQ, per germline (reference sequence). Trimming removed 3 bases from V and 0 bases from J, with 5 bases in between. CDR3 amino acids: CASSFHYQETQYF. CDR3 in DNA: TGTGCCAGCAGCTTCCATTACCAAGAGACCCAGTACTTC.

CDR3 residues: CASSHSGEGLAWDEQYF. The CDR3, as DNA: TGTGCCAGCAGCCACTCAGGGGAAGGGTTGGCTTGGGACGAGCAGTACTTC. The chain employs TRBV4-2 and TRBJ2-7; D perhaps matches TRBD1 (6 bases). Looked up from germline, CDR1 is LGHNA and CDR2 is YNFKEQ. The CDR3 covers 17 residues. V was pared by 3 bases and J by 5 bases, with 23 bases between.

This chain joins TRBV5-4 and TRBJ1-1, with 7 bases matching TRBD1. The V segment lost 0 bases and the J segment 4 bases; nucleotides outside the gene matches: 12. The CDR3 sequence is 17 residues long. The V gene's germline CDR1 is SGHNT and CDR2 YYREEE (reference sequence). The CDR3 DNA is TGTGCCAGCAGCTTGGAGGGACAGTCAGCACCAGGCACTGAAGCTTTCTTT. This encodes CASSLEGQSAPGTEAFF.

The chain combines TRBV20-1 with TRBJ2-7; no reliable D call. The CDR3 loop spans 11 amino acids. Per germline, CDR1 DFQATT and CDR2 SNEGSKA (reference sequence). Trimming removed 0 bases at V and 5 bases at J, with 5 bases between. The CDR3 loop reads CSARDLDEQYF. For the CDR3, the DNA is TGCAGTGCTAGAGATCTAGACGAGCAGTACTTC.

The CDR3 spells CASSLTPDRVGTEAFF. Written as DNA, the CDR3 is TGTGCCAGCAGCTTAACCCCGGACAGGGTAGGCACTGAAGCTTTCTTT. This chain uses TRBV7-3 with TRBJ1-1; the match to TRBD1 covers 8 bases. Trimming cost V 0 bases and J 4 bases; bases outside gene matches: 7. Germline CDR1 and CDR2: SGHTA and FQGTGA. The CDR3 runs 16 residues.

The V gene is TRBV29-1, the J gene TRBJ2-7, with 9 bases aligning to TRBD1. Germline-derived CDR1 and CDR2 are SQVTM and ANQGSEA. The CDR3 consists of 14 residues. V shed 6 bases, J shed 1 base, and the junction held 7 bases outside the gene matches. The CDR3 DNA sequence: TGCAGCGTGCGGCTGGACAGGGGTTCCTACGAGCAGTACTTC. It encodes CSVRLDRGSYEQYF.

The table lists this clone with a count of one. J is TRBJ2-3 and V is TRBV25-1; D possibly corresponds to TRBD2 (5 bases). Trimming shortened V by 4 bases and J by 8 bases, and 16 bases separated the two germline ends. Germline lookup yields CDR1 MGHDK and CDR2 SYGVNS. The CDR3 is made up of 14 amino acids. CDR3 in DNA: TGTGCCAGCAGTGTGTATGCGGAGGCAGGTACGCAGTATTTT. The encoded protein is CASSVYAEAGTQYF.

The CDR3 DNA reads TGTGCTAGTGGTTTGGAGACAGGGGGCTACAATGAGCAGTTCTTC. This encodes CASGLETGGYNEQFF. This rearrangement joins TRBV12-5 to TRBJ2-1, with TRBD1 matching 9 bases. Unmatched junction bases numbered 1, after V lost 1 base and J lost 3 bases. The CDR3 is 15 residues long. Looked up from germline, CDR1 is LGHNT and CDR2 is FRNRAP.

The chain links TRBV9 to TRBJ1-2, with 10 bases aligning to TRBD1. V was pared by 4 bases and J by 6 bases, with 6 bases of the junction left unmatched. Germline-derived CDR1 and CDR2 are SGDLS and YYNGEE. CDR3 length: 14 residues. The CDR3 protein is CASSPRTGGDGYTF. CDR3 in DNA: TGTGCCAGCAGCCCCCGGACAGGGGGGGATGGCTACACCTTC.

V and J are TRBV10-3 and TRBJ1-2; D might be TRBD1 (5 bases). From germline, CDR1 is ENHRY and CDR2 SYGVKD. Deletions cut 3 bases from V and 6 bases from J, with 11 bases between. This CDR3 has 13 residues. CDR3 loop: CAISDGGDDGYTF. The CDR3 DNA sequence: TGTGCCATCAGTGATGGAGGGGATGATGGCTACACCTTC.

The rearrangement joins TRBV7-8 to TRBJ1-1; the match to TRBD1 covers 9 bases. Unmatched junction bases numbered 5, after V lost 1 base and J lost 5 bases. Germline values: CDR1 SGHVS, CDR2 FQNEAQ. This CDR3 region has 15 residues. The CDR3: CASSLVAQGATEAFF. The CDR3 DNA reads as TGTGCCAGCAGCTTAGTCGCACAGGGGGCTACTGAAGCTTTCTTT.

The J gene is TRBJ2-3, the V gene TRBV4-2; no clear D. Trimming took 3 bases from V and 1 from J, leaving 5 bases between them. The CDR3 has 13 residues. Germline lookup yields CDR1 LGHNA and CDR2 YNFKEQ. The CDR3 reads CASSHPGTDTQYF. The CDR3 DNA sequence: TGTGCCAGCAGCCATCCAGGCACAGATACGCAGTATTTT.